Listed below are T cell receptor beta chains from one sample, sequenced in a study of T cell repertoires in cytomegalovirus infection. Their target antigens are unknown. Each CDR3 protein is one row after TCRdb ran MiXCR on the reads. There are about 920,000 distinct CDR3 sequences in the sample; around 32% occur only once, and over 13% lies in the top ten. The input for sequencing was cultured CD8+ T cells from PBMCs, taken from culture after CMV antigen stimulation. These receptors came from a human donor in good health (CMV status not recorded). Some clones in this sample may be carry-over from other donors' samples. The CDR3 runs from the conserved cysteine through the conserved F or W. D genes are given only for firm matches. Size is stated for part of the rows, as once, few or many counts, or as a class when the clone is expanded.

abundance,j_gene,v_gene,d_gene,CDR3aa,CDR3nt
NA,TRBJ2-3,TRBV5-4,NA,CASSEDRTTDTQYF,TGTGCCAGCAGCGAGGACAGAACCACAGATACGCAGTATTTT
many,TRBJ2-7,TRBV7-6,TRBD1,CASSGRDRSSYEQYF,TGTGCCAGCAGCGGCCGGGACAGGAGCTCCTACGAGCAGTACTTC
NA,TRBJ2-1,TRBV7-9,NA,CASSRPELTGHNEQFF,TGTGCCAGCTCCCGTCCGGAGTTGACAGGACACAATGAGCAGTTCTTC
few,TRBJ1-2,TRBV6-2/TRBV6-3,NA,CASSYSRPTHYGYTF,TGTGCCAGCAGTTACTCGAGACCTACCCACTATGGCTACACCTTC
few,TRBJ2-2,TRBV6-2/TRBV6-3,NA,CASSVVRDNTGELFF,TGTGCCAGCAGCGTTGTAAGGGATAACACCGGGGAGCTGTTTTTT
many,TRBJ1-2,TRBV12-3/TRBV12-4,NA,CASSLGTYGYTF,TGTGCCAGCAGTTTAGGGACGTATGGCTACACCTTC
many,TRBJ1-5,TRBV7-6,NA,CASSLGGNGGAHEPQHF,TGTGCCAGCAGCTTAGGGGGTAACGGAGGGGCTCATGAGCCCCAGCATTTT
NA,TRBJ1-2,TRBV5-1,NA,CASSLEGTYTGYTF,TGCGCCAGCAGCTTGGAGGGAACCTACACTGGCTACACCTTC
few,TRBJ2-3,TRBV7-2,NA,CASSLAPRGRGSTDTQYF,TGTGCCAGCAGCCTAGCCCCGAGGGGGCGGGGGAGCACAGATACGCAGTATTTT
NA,TRBJ2-4,TRBV11-1,TRBD1,CASSPDMDRGFSKNIQYF,TGTGCCAGCAGCCCGGATATGGACAGGGGGTTTTCAAAAAACATTCAGTACTTC
NA,TRBJ1-2,TRBV4-1,TRBD1,CASSQVFPGTGVYGYTF,TGCGCCAGCAGCCAAGTATTCCCCGGGACAGGGGTCTATGGCTACACCTTC
many,TRBJ1-3,TRBV7-2,NA,CASSLNRHPGNTIYF,TGTGCCAGCAGCTTAAACAGGCACCCTGGAAACACCATATATTTT
many,TRBJ1-5,TRBV7-2,NA,CASSLKDRHQPQHF,TGTGCCAGCAGCTTAAAGGACAGACATCAGCCCCAGCATTTT
NA,TRBJ2-1,TRBV7-6,NA,CVSSLGDSSYNEQFF,TGTGTCAGCAGCTTAGGCGATAGCTCCTACAATGAGCAGTTCTTC
NA,TRBJ1-2,TRBV6-6,NA,CASFPIGDYGYTF,TGTGCCAGCTTCCCCATCGGGGACTATGGCTACACCTTC
NA,TRBJ2-7,TRBV3-1,NA,CASSPGGDISYEQYF,TGTGCCAGCAGCCCGGGCGGGGACATCTCCTACGAGCAGTACTTC
many,TRBJ1-4,TRBV12-3/TRBV12-4,NA,CASSHSPTNEKLFF,TGTGCCAGCAGTCACAGCCCAACTAATGAAAAACTGTTTTTT
NA,TRBJ2-1,TRBV5-4,NA,CASSLGGARDEQFF,TGTGCCAGCAGCTTGGGGGGGGCCAGGGATGAGCAGTTCTTC
few,TRBJ1-2,TRBV7-9,TRBD1,CASSLTGRDNYGYTF,TGTGCCAGCAGCCTGACAGGGCGGGATAACTATGGCTACACCTTC
NA,TRBJ2-3,TRBV7-2,TRBD2,CASSFLGREVRTDTQYF,TGTGCCAGCAGCTTCCTCGGGCGGGAGGTGCGCACAGATACGCAGTATTTT
few,TRBJ2-2,TRBV27,NA,CASSFGTVNTGELFF,TGTGCCAGCAGTTTTGGGACGGTGAACACCGGGGAGCTGTTTTTT
few,TRBJ1-1,TRBV14,NA,CASSQLTANTEAFF,TGTGCCAGCAGCCAATTAACAGCAAACACTGAAGCTTTCTTT
NA,TRBJ2-2,TRBV4-1,NA,CASSQGGSGELFF,TGCGCCAGCAGCCAAGGTGGTTCCGGGGAGCTGTTTTTT
once,TRBJ1-2,TRBV3-1,NA,CASSQVGVPNGYTF,TGTGCCAGCAGCCAAGTGGGGGTACCAAATGGCTACACCTTC
few,TRBJ2-2,TRBV10-1,NA,CASSDRYTGELFF,TGCGCCAGCAGTGATAGGTACACCGGGGAGCTGTTTTTT
NA,TRBJ2-2,TRBV19,NA,CASSMDLGELFF,TGTGCCAGTAGTATGGATCTGGGGGAGCTGTTTTTT
NA,TRBJ1-6,TRBV6-2/TRBV6-3,NA,CASSFLQGRVDSPLHF,TGTGCCAGCAGTTTCCTACAGGGAAGGGTAGATTCACCCCTCCACTTT
few,TRBJ2-5,TRBV7-9,TRBD2,CASSPSPWTSGIETQYF,TGTGCCAGCAGCCCGTCCCCCTGGACTAGCGGAATAGAGACCCAGTACTTC